Sequencing of this T cell receptor beta chain was carried out in a study of cytomegalovirus exposure and HLA in healthy donors (dated by TCRdb to between 2016 and 2019). About the study as a whole: An earlier analysis of fewer than 750 of the donors reported around 280 Gb of sequence data and about 120 million unique TCR beta sequences obtained from some 200 million T cells. Roughly 300 gigabases of sequencing data and approximately 84 million unique TCR sequences were included in an early release covering around 650 HLA-typed donors. HLA typing covered class I and class II loci at four-digit resolution. A later genetic analysis used genome-wide SNP genotypes for about 65% of the 666 donors, treating that subset as a discovery cohort. The later analysis used no new phenotypic data to find candidate immune exposures, relying instead on TCR beta sequences and their occurrence across donors. Among the roughly 430 genotyped donors, approximately 82% belonged to the genetic ancestry cluster associated with self-reported Caucasian donors. The aim of the study was to test whether cataloging public T cell receptors could identify signatures of past pathogen exposure. Typing coverage varied by locus: about 620-630 donors for A, B, C, DRB1 and DQB1; about 520 for DQA1; about 570 for DPA1; 400 to 480 for DPB1. An earlier analysis of approximately 580 of the donors used high-throughput TCR beta sequencing to judge whether each TCR beta V gene segment behaved as functional or pseudogenic. A later analysis re-analyzed previously published TCR beta repertoires from 650 to 800 donors and added high-resolution HLA genotyping to study TCR occurrence patterns. The study profiled the T cell repertoires of approximately 700 subjects by immunosequencing and related them to cytomegalovirus serostatus. Donor age, sex, ethnicity and CMV serostatus were compiled alongside the repertoire data. All discovery cohort repertoires had been generated using a single sequencing platform. Four or five DR-DQ haplotypes were handled as single units for association and clustering because linkage in the cohort was strong. To predict cytomegalovirus infection status, the study combined high-throughput TCR immunosequencing, statistical association of individual TCRs with disease status, and machine learning. A separate validation cohort of roughly 120 different subjects was used in addition to the 666-subject first cohort. Across 398 genotyped donors of the cohort, an average of roughly 200,000 unique TCR beta nucleotide sequences per donor were sequenced, and 15% to 20% of those sequences were non-productive. Overall study results and their limits: According to a later analysis, parvovirus B19, influenza, CMV and Epstein-Barr virus appeared linked to several top co-occurrence clusters. Some IMGT-functional V segments, including TRBV6-2 and TRBV6-3, could not be distinguished by the 87-base-pair reads and were therefore excluded. Because HLA typing was unavailable for some donors at each locus, only the typed subset was used in association tests. In a later analysis, the rate of TCR association differed among HLA loci, with DRB1 alleles having the most associated TCRs and HLA-C alleles having the fewest. Compared with equally common non-associated chains, HLA-associated TCR beta chains in a later analysis were more clonally expanded and had lower generation probabilities. Most TCR sequences were observed very rarely across donors, whereas some public TCRs were present in many individuals. Specific HLA alleles were associated with over 15,000 TCR beta sequences at a false discovery rate of 0.05 in a later analysis. In an earlier analysis of some 550 of the donors, most TCR beta V segments were observed in productive rearrangements about 90% or about 30% of the time, broadly matching IMGT annotations. A cluster of highly shared sequence variants was judged likely to represent a technical artifact of the sequencing pipeline. According to a later genetic analysis, donors in an Asian-associated ancestry cluster had fewer N-insertions in productive TCRs than the roughly 670-donor mean. Correlated functional status among segregating V segments might be attributable to linkage disequilibrium, but an unknown experimental factor could not be ruled out. In a later genetic analysis, a missense DCLRE1C variant was associated with V-gene and J-gene trimming of TCR beta chains, and the association was replicated in an independent cohort. This cohort had only TCR beta chains sequenced, and the lack of alpha or paired-chain data limited which features could be detected. In a later analysis, most CMV-associated TCR beta chains were found to appear HLA-restricted, with HLA associations seemingly driven largely by CMV exposure. Sequencing depth was assumed to be roughly uniform across donors in the presence/absence analyses, though that assumption may not hold. The classifier was reported to diagnose cytomegalovirus status with high specificity and sensitivity in both the original and validation cohorts. When HLA alleles, especially DR and DQ, strongly co-occurred, attributing TCR associations to individual alleles was difficult. The earlier analysis of 587 of the donors excluded some 15 rarely observed V segments, including chromosome 9 orphons, because counts were too low. A further reported finding was that TCR beta sequences accurately predicted the HLA-A and HLA-B alleles for most subjects in the first cohort. The only immune exposure information available for the cohort was CMV serostatus. In vitro tests confirmed that three of the cytomegalovirus-associated TCR beta chains recognize cytomegalovirus antigens. The study listed approximately 160 TCR beta chains as associated with cytomegalovirus. According to the authors, the approach could potentially be generalized to other disease states and immunological phenotypes.

Receptors were amplified or captured by the immunoSEQ multiplex PCR assay. The multiplex PCR relied on a mix of 60 forward primers for TCR Vbeta segments and 13 reverse primers for TCR Jbeta segments. The CDR3 region of rearranged TCR beta genes was amplified from genomic DNA by a multiplex PCR assay. On the Illumina HiSeq System, the amplified TCR beta libraries were sequenced as 87-base-pair reads. Turning to the authors' computational methods: A later analysis counted about 80 million unique TCR beta chains across the 600 to 850 repertoires, and some 12 million of these chains were shared by at least two donors. To remove PCR and sequencing errors, raw reads were error-corrected and collapsed into unique sequences using a nearest-neighbor algorithm that merged closely related sequences. V, D and J gene segments were assigned by aligning CDR3 sequences to IMGT reference sequences. For a sequence to be retained, a match of at least six nucleotides to both a V gene segment and a J gene segment was required. Rearrangements were classified as productive when the CDR3 lacked stop codons and remained in frame with V and J, and all other rearrangements were classified as non-productive. CDR3 was defined by IMGT convention, running from the second conserved V-encoded cysteine to the conserved J-encoded phenylalanine. Sequences without an unambiguous match to a single V gene segment were excluded from the earlier analysis of approximately 560 of the donors. An earlier analysis of approximately 590 of the donors classified V segments as functional when productive rearrangements were above 56.7% and as segregating when the standard deviation between donors was above 5%. A statistical classification framework was developed to diagnose cytomegalovirus status using the catalog of TCR beta chain sequences. In a later analysis, TCR nucleotide sequences were compared against IMGT/GENE-DB human TR gene sequences so that V and J genes could be assigned. A later analysis assigned CDR3 sequences and most-parsimonious VDJ recombination scenarios with the TCRdist pipeline. A later analysis defined each TCR beta chain by its CDR3 amino acid sequence plus V-gene family, and excluded reads lacking a unique V-gene family. As a way to deal with suspected cross-contamination and a sequencing artifact, a later analysis dropped 450 to 600 nucleotide sequences that were highly shared and had low generation probability. In a later analysis, a clonal expansion index for each public chain was calculated from normalized within-repertoire ranks of inferred template counts. In a later analysis, generation probabilities were computed using a VDJ recombination model fitted to out-of-frame rearrangements, and the results were checked against IGoR. A later analysis scored TCR-TCR, TCR-HLA and TCR-CMV co-occurrence with hypergeometric tests, applying a repertoire-size bias correction to TCR pairs. A later analysis estimated false discovery rates by permuting HLA or CMV assignments 20 times. In a later analysis, co-occurring TCRs were grouped with DBSCAN, and TCRdist sequence similarity was added when clustering was performed within HLA-allele-positive subsets. Repertoires with fewer than 30,000 or more than 120,000 public chains were left out of co-occurrence clustering, as were a few repertoires with anomalous nucleotide sharing. The table comes from immuneACCESS by way of TCRdb, which keeps in-frame sequences with V and J called. Part of the clones is missing from these tables; in studies checked, under half for an unresolved V gene and the rest for unknown reasons. V and J calls and clone size are given by that table; D and trimming were obtained from the DNA. A total of around 90,000 clones appear in this sample, around 64% of them only once. Together, the top ten hold roughly 2.1% of the sample.

In total, 500 to 700 healthy bone marrow donors made up the cohort. At the time of sampling, all cohort members were nominally healthy, though unrecorded immune exposures were likely present. Of the 666 cohort members, more than 250 had a positive CMV serostatus and approximately 400 had a negative one, while no CMV serostatus was recorded for the donor. Every donor gave a peripheral blood sample, and the peripheral blood mononuclear cells from that sample were used for TCR beta sequencing. Genomic DNA extraction from the blood cell samples was performed with the Qiagen DNeasy Blood Extraction Kit. The germline V gene gives CDR1 as SGHRS and CDR2 as YFSETQ. V is shortened by 0 bases, J by 2 bases, and the region joining them spans 13 bases. Spanning cysteine to phenylalanine, the CDR3 consists of 16 amino acids. CDR3 DNA only is kept here, 48 bases in frame from base 1. This clone was observed a few times. The clone's antigen remains unknown. No base-level quality is on record; no much larger clone is a single base apart.

Recombination linked TRBV5-1 to TRBJ2-3; the D segment could be TRBD2, given 6 matching bases. The TCR was taken from a human donor in good health. Sequencing was performed on PBMCs. The DNA is as follows: TGCGCCAGCAGCTTGGGACCCTCGGACTACACAGATACGCAGTATTTT. This gives the protein CASSLGPSDYTDTQYF.